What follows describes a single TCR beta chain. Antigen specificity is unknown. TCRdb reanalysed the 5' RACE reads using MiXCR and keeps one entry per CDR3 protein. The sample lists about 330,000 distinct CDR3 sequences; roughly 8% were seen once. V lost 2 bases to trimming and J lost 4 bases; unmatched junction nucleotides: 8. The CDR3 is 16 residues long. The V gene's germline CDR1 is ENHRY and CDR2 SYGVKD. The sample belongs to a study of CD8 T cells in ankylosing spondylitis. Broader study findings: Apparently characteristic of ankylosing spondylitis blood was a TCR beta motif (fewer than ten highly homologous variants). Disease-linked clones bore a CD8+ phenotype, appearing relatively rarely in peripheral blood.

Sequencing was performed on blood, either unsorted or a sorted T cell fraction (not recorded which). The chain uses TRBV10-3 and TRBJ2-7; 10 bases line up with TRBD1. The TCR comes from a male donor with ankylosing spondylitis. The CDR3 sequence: CAISEQRQGASYEQYF. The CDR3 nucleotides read TGTGCCATCAGTGAGCAGAGACAGGGGGCATCTTACGAGCAGTACTTC.